The rows below give T cell receptor beta chains drawn from one sample of a study of vaccination and CD4 T cells after COVID-19. These receptors' targets are unknown. TCRdb called the PCR reads again in MiXCR, with one record for every CDR3 protein. The data hold roughly 20,000 distinct CDR3 sequences, with 30% to 45% observed a single time. Sequenced here: CD4+ T cells from blood, cultured in vitro, sampled before SARS-CoV-2 vaccination. These receptors were obtained from a human donor who had recovered from COVID-19. The CDR3 runs from the conserved cysteine through the conserved F or W. The order of the fields is CDR3 length, J gene, D gene, V gene, clone size, CDR3 DNA, CDR3 protein. The D gene is left open where the match is weak. Some rows mark clone size as missing; the rest say once, few, many or name a class of expanded clone.

CDR3 length: 14; J gene: TRBJ1-3; D gene: TRBD1; V gene: TRBV28; clone size: NA; CDR3 DNA: TGTGCCAGCAGCCCCGGGACAGTGGTGTCGACCATATATTTT; CDR3 protein: CASSPGTVVSTIYF
CDR3 length: 13; J gene: TRBJ1-5; D gene: NA; V gene: TRBV20-1; clone size: few; CDR3 DNA: TGCAGTGCCGGACGGGGGGAAGGACAGCCCCAGCATTTT; CDR3 protein: CSAGRGEGQPQHF
CDR3 length: 13; J gene: TRBJ1-3; D gene: NA; V gene: TRBV29-1; clone size: NA; CDR3 DNA: TGCAGCGTTAAGACCACCTCTGGAAACACCATATATTTT; CDR3 protein: CSVKTTSGNTIYF
CDR3 length: 16; J gene: TRBJ1-2; D gene: NA; V gene: TRBV4-3; clone size: NA; CDR3 DNA: TGCGCCAGCAGCCAAGAGTCGGGCCCCCCTAACTATGGCTACACCTTC; CDR3 protein: CASSQESGPPNYGYTF
CDR3 length: 15; J gene: TRBJ2-7; D gene: NA; V gene: TRBV7-2; clone size: NA; CDR3 DNA: TGTGCCAGCAGCTTAGATTGGGGGAACTCCTACGAGCAGTACTTC; CDR3 protein: CASSLDWGNSYEQYF
CDR3 length: 12; J gene: TRBJ1-5; D gene: NA; V gene: TRBV29-1; clone size: few; CDR3 DNA: TGCAGCGTTGGGGGCAAGAATCAGCCCCAGCATTTT; CDR3 protein: CSVGGKNQPQHF
CDR3 length: 15; J gene: TRBJ1-5; D gene: TRBD1; V gene: TRBV6-1; clone size: medium-sized; CDR3 DNA: TGTGCCAGCAGCGACGACAGGGGACGAAATCAGCCCCAGCATTTT; CDR3 protein: CASSDDRGRNQPQHF
CDR3 length: 14; J gene: TRBJ1-1; D gene: NA; V gene: TRBV4-3; clone size: NA; CDR3 DNA: TGCGCCAGCAGCTATGGCCCGTCGAACACTGAAGCTTTCTTT; CDR3 protein: CASSYGPSNTEAFF
CDR3 length: 12; J gene: TRBJ2-5; D gene: NA; V gene: TRBV7-9; clone size: few; CDR3 DNA: TGTGCCAGCAGCTTTCAGACGGGGTCCCAGTACTTC; CDR3 protein: CASSFQTGSQYF
CDR3 length: 12; J gene: TRBJ1-5; D gene: NA; V gene: TRBV6-2/TRBV6-3; clone size: NA; CDR3 DNA: TGTGCCAGCAGCGAACCTCAGCAGCCCCAGCATTTT; CDR3 protein: CASSEPQQPQHF
CDR3 length: 13; J gene: TRBJ2-7; D gene: NA; V gene: TRBV6-1; clone size: NA; CDR3 DNA: TGTGCCAGCAGAAAAGGGGTTGGCTACGAGCAGTACTTC; CDR3 protein: CASRKGVGYEQYF